The entry that follows covers one T cell receptor (beta chain) sequence. Its antigen remains unidentified. A read error may produce the germline difference seen at one junction end. CDR1 and CDR2 from the germline V gene are SGHVS and FQNEAQ. CDR3 length: 14 amino acids. The sample is drawn from a study of type 1 regulatory T cells. Whole-study context: T-allo10 is an in vitro-generated, Tr1-enriched CD4 T cell product specific for alloantigen.

MiXCR, applied by TCRdb to the reads, yields one record per CDR3 protein. The repertoire holds about 74,000 distinct CDR3 sequences, around 57% seen once, with 7.6% in the top ten. The V and J genes are TRBV7-8 and TRBJ2-7; maybe TRBD2 (5 bases). This receptor was obtained from a human donor in good health. Sequenced material: cultured T cells, either the whole culture or a sorted T cell fraction (not recorded which). Sample subset: Tr1-enriched cell product generated in vitro against host alloantigens. The CDR3 is CACSIRRVTYEQYF. The CDR3 region has the DNA TGTGCCTGCAGCATAAGGCGGGTAACCTACGAGCAGTACTTC.